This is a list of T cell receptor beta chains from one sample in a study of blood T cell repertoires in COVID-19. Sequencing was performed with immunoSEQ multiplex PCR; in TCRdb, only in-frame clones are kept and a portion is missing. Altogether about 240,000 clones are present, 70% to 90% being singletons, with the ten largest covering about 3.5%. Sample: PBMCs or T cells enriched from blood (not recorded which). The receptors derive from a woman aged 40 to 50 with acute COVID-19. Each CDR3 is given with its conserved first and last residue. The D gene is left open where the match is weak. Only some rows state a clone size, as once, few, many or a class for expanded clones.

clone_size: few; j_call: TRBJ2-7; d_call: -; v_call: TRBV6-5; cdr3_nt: TGTGCCAGCAGTCGACGGGACTCTTACGAGCAGTACTTC; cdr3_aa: CASSRRDSYEQYF
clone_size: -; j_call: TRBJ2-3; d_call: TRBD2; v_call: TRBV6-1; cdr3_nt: TGTGCCAGCAGTGATTACGGACTAGCGGATACGCAGTATTTT; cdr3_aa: CASSDYGLADTQYF
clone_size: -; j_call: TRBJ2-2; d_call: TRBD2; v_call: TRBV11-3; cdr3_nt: TGTGCCAGCGAAGGGACTAGCGGAGACACCGGGGAGCTGTTTTTT; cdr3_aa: CASEGTSGDTGELFF
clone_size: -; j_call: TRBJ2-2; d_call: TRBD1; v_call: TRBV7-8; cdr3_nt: TGTGCCAGCAGCTTAGTAGGGACAGGGGGGAACACCGGGGAGCTGTTTTTT; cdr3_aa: CASSLVGTGGNTGELFF
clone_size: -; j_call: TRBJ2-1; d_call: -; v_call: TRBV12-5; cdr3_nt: TGTGCTAGTGGTTTGGTACATTCTGTTGTTGCTGAGCAGTTCTTC; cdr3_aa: CASGLVHSVVAEQFF
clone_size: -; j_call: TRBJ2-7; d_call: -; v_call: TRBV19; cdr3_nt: TGTGCCAGTAGTACCTCCCGGGACACCTACGAGCAGTACTTC; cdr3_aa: CASSTSRDTYEQYF
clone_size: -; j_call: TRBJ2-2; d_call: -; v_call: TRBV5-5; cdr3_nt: TGTGCCAGCAGCTTAGAACACCATAACACCGGGGAGCTGTTTTTT; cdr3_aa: CASSLEHHNTGELFF
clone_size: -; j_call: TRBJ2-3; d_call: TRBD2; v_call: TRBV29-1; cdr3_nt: TGCAGCGTGGGGGACTACCGGGCAACAGATACGCAGTATTTT; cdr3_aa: CSVGDYRATDTQYF
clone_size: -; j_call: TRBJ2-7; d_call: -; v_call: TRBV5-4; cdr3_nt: TGTGCCAGCAGCTTTTCCACCACTTCCTACGAGCAGTACTTC; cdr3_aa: CASSFSTTSYEQYF
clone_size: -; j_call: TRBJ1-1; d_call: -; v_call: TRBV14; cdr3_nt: TGTGCCAGCAGCAGAGAGCCGAGGGGGGGGAACACTGAAGCTTTCTTT; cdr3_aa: CASSREPRGGNTEAFF
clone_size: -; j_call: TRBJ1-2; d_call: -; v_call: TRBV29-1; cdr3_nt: TGCAGCGTTGGAATGGGGCTACATGGCTACACCTTC; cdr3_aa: CSVGMGLHGYTF
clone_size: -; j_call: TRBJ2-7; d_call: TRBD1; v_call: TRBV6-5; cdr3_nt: TGTGCCAGCACTTCCCTGGCGGACAGGGGCTACGAGCAGTACTTC; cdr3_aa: CASTSLADRGYEQYF
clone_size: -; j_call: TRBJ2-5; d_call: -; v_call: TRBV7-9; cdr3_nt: TGTGCCAGCAGCTTTGGAGGGTTAGAGACCCAGTACTTC; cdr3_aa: CASSFGGLETQYF
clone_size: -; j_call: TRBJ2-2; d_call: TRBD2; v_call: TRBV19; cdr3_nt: TGTGCCAGTAGTCGGGGGGAAACGAACACCGGGGAGCTGTTTTTT; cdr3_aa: CASSRGETNTGELFF
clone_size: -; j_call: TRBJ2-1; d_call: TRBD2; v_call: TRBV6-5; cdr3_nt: TGTGCCAGCAGCCGAGCGGGAGTGTCCTACAATGAGCAGTTCTTC; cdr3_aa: CASSRAGVSYNEQFF
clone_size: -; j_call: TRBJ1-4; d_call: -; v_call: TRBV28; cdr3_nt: TGTGCCAGCACCCAGGGCGGCGGGGGGCCGGATGAAAAACTGTTTTTT; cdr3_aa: CASTQGGGGPDEKLFF
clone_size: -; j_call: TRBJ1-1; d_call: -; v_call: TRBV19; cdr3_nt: TGTGCCAGTAGTATAGGTAAAGGGAGCACTGAAGCTTTCTTT; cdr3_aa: CASSIGKGSTEAFF
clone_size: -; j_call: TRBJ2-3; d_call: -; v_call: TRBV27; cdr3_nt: TGTGCCAGCAGGACTGTGGATACGCAGTATTTT; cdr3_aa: CASRTVDTQYF
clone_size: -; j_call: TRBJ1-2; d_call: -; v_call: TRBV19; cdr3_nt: TGTGCCAGTAGTATTGTGGCAAAATATGGCTACACCTTC; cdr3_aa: CASSIVAKYGYTF
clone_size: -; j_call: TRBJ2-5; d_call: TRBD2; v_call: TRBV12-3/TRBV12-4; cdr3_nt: TGTGCCAGCAGTCCGGGGGGAGGGGAGACCCAGTACTTC; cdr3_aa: CASSPGGGETQYF
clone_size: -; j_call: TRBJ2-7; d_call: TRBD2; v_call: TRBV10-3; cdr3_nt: TGTGCCATCACTCCCGGGACTAGCGGTAGGCCGGGATCCTACGAGCAGTACTTC; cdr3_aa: CAITPGTSGRPGSYEQYF
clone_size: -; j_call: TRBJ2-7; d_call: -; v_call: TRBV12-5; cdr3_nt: TGTGCTAGTGGTTTGGTACCCGGTTACGAGCAGTACTTC; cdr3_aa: CASGLVPGYEQYF
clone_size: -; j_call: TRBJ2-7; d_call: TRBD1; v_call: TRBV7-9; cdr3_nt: TGTGCCAGCAGCTTCGGGACAGGGAGCTACGAGCAGTACTTC; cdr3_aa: CASSFGTGSYEQYF